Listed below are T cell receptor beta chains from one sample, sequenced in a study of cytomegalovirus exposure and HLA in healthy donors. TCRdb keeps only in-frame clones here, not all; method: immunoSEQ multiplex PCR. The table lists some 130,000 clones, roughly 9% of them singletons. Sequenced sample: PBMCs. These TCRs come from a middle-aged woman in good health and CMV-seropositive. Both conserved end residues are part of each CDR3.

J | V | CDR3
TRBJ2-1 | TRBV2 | CASSRASGGARQFF
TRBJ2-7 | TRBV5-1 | CASSPGQGSPYEQYF
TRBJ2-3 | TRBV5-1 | CASSVTGLLPYTDTQYF
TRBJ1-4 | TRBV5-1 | CASTADREVINEKLFF
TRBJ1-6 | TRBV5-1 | CASSLTGDRSPLHF
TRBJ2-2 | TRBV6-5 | CASSYSWGLTGELFF
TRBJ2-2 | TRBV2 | CASSVTDRGTGELFF
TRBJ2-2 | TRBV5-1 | CASSLALAGTGELFF
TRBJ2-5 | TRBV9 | CASSARASGQETQYF
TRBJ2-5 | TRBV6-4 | CASGKRGGRIRETQYF
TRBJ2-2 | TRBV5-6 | CASSWGPRELFF
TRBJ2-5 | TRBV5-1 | CASSLAAGGPGETQYF
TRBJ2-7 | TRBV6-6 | CASSRLQGSYEQYF
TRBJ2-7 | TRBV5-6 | CASSLGTGTSAEQYF
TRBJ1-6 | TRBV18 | CASSPIRDRGGNSPLHF
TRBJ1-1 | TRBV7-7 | CASSRQMNTEAFF
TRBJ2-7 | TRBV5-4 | CASSPGTVDYEQYF
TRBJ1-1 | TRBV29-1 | CSVSLSGTEAFF
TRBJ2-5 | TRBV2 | CASSTRGETQYF
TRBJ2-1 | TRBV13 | CASSGSSYNEQFF
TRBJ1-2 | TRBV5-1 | CASSSAGYGYTF
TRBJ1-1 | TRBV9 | CASSVGTQNTEAFF
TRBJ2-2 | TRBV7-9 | CASSPELFTGELFF
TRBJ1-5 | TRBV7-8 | CASSTDRGSMRGNQPQHF
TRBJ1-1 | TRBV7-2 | CASSLAVDWMNTEAFF
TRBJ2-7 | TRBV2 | CASSLSGLPNYEQYF
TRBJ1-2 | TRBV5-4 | CASSGGQGGYLDGYTF
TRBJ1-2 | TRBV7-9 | CASSLGVAGRNNYGYTF
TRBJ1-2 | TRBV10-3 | CAIRKQGADYGYTF
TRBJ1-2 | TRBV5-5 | CASSFRGGYTF
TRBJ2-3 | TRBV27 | CASSLRQTTDTQYF
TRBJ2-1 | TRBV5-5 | CASSLPGQGRNEQFF
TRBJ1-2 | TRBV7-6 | CASSSQGQGANGYTF
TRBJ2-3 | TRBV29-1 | CSVEAVRTDTQYF
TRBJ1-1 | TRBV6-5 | CASSYSPGNTEAFF
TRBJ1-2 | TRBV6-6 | CASSSDRGYTNYGYTF
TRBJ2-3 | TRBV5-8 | CASFERGVSDTQYF
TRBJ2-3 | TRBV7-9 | CASSFFGRGTDTQYF
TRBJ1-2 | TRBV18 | CASSQTVNYGYTF
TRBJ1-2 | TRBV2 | CASRRDNYGYTF
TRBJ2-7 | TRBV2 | CASTQGGTGGNYEQYF
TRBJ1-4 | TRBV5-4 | CASSPDRGNEKLFF